This T cell receptor beta chain was sequenced during a study of T cells in Graves' hyperthyroidism and ophthalmopathy. Across the study: The blood sample was taken at first diagnosis, before treatment began.

RNA transcripts served as the template for amplifying TCR beta CDR3 regions. Initially, a first-round RT-PCR of the TCR CDR3 employed the HTBI primer set. TCRdb reanalysed the multiplex PCR reads using MiXCR and keeps one entry per CDR3 protein. This sample has about 380,000 distinct CDR3 sequences, with roughly 18% found just once. The length of the CDR3 is 15 residues. The V end lost 0 bases, the J end lost 2 bases, and 9 bases lay between the germline ends. Germline-derived CDR1 and CDR2 are SGHRS and YFSETQ. At least ten counts were recorded for this clonotype. The sample comprised blood. V is TRBV5-1 and J is TRBJ2-1, with a tentative D call TRBD1 (6 bases). The receptor's source is a man aged 18 to 29 with Graves' ophthalmopathy. CDR3 protein: CASSLDGGPYNEQFF. Written as DNA, the CDR3 is TGCGCCAGCAGCTTGGATGGGGGCCCCTACAATGAGCAGTTCTTC.